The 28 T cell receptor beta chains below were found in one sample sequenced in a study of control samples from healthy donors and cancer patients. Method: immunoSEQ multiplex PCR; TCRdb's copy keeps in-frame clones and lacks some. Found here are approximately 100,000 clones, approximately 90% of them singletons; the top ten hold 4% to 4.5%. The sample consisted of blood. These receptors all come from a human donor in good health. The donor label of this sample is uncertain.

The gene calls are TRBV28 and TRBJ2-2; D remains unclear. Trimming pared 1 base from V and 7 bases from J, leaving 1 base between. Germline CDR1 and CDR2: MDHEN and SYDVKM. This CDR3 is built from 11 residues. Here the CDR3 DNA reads TGTGCCAGCAGTTTATACGGGGAGCTGTTTTTT. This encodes CASSLYGELFF.

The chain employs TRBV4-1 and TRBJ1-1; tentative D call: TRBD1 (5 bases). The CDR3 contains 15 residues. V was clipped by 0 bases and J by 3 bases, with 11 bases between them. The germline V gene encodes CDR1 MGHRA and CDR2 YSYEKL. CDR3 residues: CASSQDEGGDTEAFF. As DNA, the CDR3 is TGCGCCAGCAGCCAAGATGAGGGAGGGGACACTGAAGCTTTCTTT.

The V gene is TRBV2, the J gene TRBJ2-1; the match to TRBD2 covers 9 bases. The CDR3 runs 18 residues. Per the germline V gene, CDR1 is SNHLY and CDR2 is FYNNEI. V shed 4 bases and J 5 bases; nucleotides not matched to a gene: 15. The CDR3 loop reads CASSAEASGAYGDNEQFF. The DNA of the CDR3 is TGTGCCAGCAGTGCAGAGGCTAGCGGGGCATACGGGGACAATGAGCAGTTCTTC.

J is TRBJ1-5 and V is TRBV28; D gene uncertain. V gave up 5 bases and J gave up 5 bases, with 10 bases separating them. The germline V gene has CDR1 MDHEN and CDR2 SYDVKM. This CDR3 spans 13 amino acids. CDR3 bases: TGTGCCAGCAGTCCTCTCCTTGATCAGCCCCAGCATTTT. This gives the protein CASSPLLDQPQHF.

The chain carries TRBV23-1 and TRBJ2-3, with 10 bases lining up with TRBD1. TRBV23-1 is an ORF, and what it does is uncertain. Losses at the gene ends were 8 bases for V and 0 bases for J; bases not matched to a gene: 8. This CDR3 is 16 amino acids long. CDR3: CASVQGQGSSTDTQYF. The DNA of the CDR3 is TGCGCCAGCGTGCAGGGACAGGGGTCTAGCACAGATACGCAGTATTTT.

The DNA for the CDR3 is TGTGCCAGCAGCTTAAGGGGTTCGGGACAGCTTATAAATGCGGGGGCCCAGCATTTT. Translated: CASSLRGSGQLINAGAQHF. This chain uses TRBV7-8 with TRBJ1-5; TRBD1 agrees at 7 bases. This CDR3 region has 19 residues. Germline V gene sequence: CDR1 SGHVS, CDR2 FQNEAQ. V shed 2 bases and J 11 bases; nucleotides not matched to a gene: 24.

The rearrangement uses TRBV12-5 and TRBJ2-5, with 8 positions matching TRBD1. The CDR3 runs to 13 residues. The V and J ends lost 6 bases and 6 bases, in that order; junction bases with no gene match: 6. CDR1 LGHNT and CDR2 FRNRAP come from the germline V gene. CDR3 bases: TGTGCTAGTGGCCCCGACAGGGGTAAGACCCAGTACTTC. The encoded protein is CASGPDRGKTQYF.

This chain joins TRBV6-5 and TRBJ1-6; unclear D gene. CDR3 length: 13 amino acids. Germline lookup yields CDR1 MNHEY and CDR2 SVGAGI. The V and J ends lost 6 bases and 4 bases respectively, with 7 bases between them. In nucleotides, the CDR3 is TGTGCCAGCAGGGAGGCTTATAATTCACCCCTCCACTTT. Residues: CASREAYNSPLHF.

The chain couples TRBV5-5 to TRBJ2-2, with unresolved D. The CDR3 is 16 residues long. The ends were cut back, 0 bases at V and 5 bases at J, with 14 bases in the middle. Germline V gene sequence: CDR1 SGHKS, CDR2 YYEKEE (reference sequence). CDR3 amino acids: CASSLEWARGTGELFF. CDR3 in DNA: TGTGCCAGCAGCTTGGAATGGGCTCGTGGAACCGGGGAGCTGTTTTTT.

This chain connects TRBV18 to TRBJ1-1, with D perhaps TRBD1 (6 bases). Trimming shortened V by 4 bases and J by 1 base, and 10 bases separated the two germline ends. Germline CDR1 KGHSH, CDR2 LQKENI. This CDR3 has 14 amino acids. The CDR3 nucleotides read TGTGCCAGCTCACAACAGGGACCGAACACTGAAGCTTTCTTT. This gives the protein CASSQQGPNTEAFF.

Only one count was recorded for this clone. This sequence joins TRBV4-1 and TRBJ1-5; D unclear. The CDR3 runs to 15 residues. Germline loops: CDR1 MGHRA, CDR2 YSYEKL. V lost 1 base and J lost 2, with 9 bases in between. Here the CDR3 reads CASSQVIGGNQPQHF. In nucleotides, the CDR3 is TGCGCCAGCAGCCAAGTGATCGGAGGCAATCAGCCCCAGCATTTT.

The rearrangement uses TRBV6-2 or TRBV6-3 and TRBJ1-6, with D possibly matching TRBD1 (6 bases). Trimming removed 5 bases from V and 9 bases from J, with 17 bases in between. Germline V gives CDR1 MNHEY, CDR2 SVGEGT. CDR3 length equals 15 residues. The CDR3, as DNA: TGTGCCAGCAGTCCGCAACAGGGAAGGGTTTCACCCCTCCACTTT. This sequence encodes CASSPQQGRVSPLHF.

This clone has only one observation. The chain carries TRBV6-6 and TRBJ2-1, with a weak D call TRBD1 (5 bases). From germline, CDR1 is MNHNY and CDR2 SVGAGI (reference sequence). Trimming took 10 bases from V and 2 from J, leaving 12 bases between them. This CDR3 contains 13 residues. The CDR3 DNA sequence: TGTGCCAACGGGCAGGGTCCCTACAATGAGCAGTTCTTC. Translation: CANGQGPYNEQFF.

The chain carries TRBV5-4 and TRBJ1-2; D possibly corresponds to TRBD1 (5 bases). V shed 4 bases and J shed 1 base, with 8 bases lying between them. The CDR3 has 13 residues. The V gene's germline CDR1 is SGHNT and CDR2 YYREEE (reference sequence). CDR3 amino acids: CASSGDGNYGYTF. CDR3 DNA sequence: TGTGCCAGCAGCGGGGACGGTAACTATGGCTACACCTTC.

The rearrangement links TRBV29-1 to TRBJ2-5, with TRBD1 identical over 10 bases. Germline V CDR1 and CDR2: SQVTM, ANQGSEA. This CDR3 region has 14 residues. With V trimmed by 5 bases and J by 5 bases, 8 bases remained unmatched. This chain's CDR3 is CSVWTGGVGETQYF. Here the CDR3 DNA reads TGCAGCGTTTGGACAGGGGGGGTCGGGGAGACCCAGTACTTC.

The CDR3 loop reads CASTPRCCLEQFF. The CDR3 bases are TGTGCCAGCACCCCACGGTGCTGTCTTGAGCAGTTCTTC. The chain is built from TRBV6-7 and TRBJ2-1, with D unresolved. TRBV6-7 is reported as an ORF; its role is uncertain. This CDR3 has 13 residues. V shed 7 bases and J shed 9 bases, with 16 bases lying between them.

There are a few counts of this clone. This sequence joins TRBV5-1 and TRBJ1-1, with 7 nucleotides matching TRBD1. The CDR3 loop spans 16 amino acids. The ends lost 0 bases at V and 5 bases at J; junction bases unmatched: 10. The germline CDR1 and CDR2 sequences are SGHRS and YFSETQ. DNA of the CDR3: TGCGCCAGCAGCTTGGGAAACACAGGGGCTTTGACTGAAGCTTTCTTT. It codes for CASSLGNTGALTEAFF.

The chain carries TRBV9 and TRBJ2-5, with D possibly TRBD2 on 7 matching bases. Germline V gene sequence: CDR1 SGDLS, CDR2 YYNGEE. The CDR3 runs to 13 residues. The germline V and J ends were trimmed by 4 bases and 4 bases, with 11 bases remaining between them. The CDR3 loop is CASSPGGIETQYF. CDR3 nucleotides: TGTGCCAGCAGCCCGGGGGGCATAGAGACCCAGTACTTC.

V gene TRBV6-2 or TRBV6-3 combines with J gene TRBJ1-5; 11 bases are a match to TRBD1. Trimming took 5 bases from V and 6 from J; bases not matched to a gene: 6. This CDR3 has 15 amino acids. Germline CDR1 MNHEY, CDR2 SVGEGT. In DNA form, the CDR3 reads TGTGCCAGCAGTCATCCGGGACAGGGGGGTCAGCCCCAGCATTTT. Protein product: CASSHPGQGGQPQHF.

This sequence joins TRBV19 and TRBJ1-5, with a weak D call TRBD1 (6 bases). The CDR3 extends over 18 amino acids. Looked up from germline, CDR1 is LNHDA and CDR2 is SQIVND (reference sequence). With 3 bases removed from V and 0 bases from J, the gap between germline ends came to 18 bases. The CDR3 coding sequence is TGTGCCAGTAGTATCAAGGCGGCAGGGGCAAATAGCAATCAGCCCCAGCATTTT. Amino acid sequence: CASSIKAAGANSNQPQHF.

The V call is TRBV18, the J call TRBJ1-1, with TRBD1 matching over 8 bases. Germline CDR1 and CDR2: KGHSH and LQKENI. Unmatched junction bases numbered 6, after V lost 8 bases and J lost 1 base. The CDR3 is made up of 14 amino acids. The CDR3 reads CASTRQGWNTEAFF. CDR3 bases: TGTGCCAGCACAAGACAGGGGTGGAACACTGAAGCTTTCTTT.

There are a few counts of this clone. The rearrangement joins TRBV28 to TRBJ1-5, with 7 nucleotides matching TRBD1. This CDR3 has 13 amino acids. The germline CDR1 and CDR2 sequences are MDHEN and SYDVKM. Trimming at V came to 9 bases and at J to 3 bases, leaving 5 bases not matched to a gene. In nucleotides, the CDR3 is TGTGCCAGTATACAGGGGATCAATCAGCCCCAGCATTTT. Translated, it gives CASIQGINQPQHF. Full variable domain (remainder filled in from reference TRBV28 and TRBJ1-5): DVKVTQSSRYLVKRTGEKVFLECVQDMDHENMFWYRQDPGLGLRLIYFSYDVKMKEKGDIPEGYSVSREKKERFSLILESASTNQTSMYLCASIQGINQPQHFGDGTRLSIL.

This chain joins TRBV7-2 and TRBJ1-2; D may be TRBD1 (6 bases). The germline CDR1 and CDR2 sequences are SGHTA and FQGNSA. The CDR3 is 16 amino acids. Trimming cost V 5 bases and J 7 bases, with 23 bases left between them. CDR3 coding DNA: TGTGCCAGCAGCCCTCCCACAGGGCGTCGAAATTCTGGCTACACCTTC. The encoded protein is CASSPPTGRRNSGYTF.

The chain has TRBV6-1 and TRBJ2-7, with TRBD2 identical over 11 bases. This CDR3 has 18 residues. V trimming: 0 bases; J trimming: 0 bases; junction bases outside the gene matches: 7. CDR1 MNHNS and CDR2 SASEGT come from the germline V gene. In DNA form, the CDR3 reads TGTGCCAGCAGTGAAGCGGCTAGCGGGGGGACCCTCTCCTACGAGCAGTACTTC. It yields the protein CASSEAASGGTLSYEQYF.

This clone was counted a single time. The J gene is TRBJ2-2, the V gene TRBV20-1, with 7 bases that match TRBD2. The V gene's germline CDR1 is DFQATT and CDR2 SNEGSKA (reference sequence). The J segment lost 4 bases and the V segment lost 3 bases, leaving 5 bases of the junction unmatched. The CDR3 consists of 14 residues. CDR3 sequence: CSASRGVGTGELFF. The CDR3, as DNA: TGCAGTGCTAGTCGGGGGGTCGGCACCGGGGAGCTGTTTTTT.

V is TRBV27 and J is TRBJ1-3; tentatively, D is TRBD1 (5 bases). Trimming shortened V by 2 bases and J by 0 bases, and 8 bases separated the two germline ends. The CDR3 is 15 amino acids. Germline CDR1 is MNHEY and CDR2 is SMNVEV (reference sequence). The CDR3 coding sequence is TGTGCCAGCAGTTTACAGGGAAGCTCTGGAAACACCATATATTTT. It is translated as CASSLQGSSGNTIYF.

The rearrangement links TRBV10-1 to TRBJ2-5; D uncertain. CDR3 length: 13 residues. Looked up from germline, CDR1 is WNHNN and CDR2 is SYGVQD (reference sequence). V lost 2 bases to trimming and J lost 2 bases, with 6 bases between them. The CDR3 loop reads CASSEGGQETQYF. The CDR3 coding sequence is TGCGCCAGCAGTGAGGGTGGGCAAGAGACCCAGTACTTC.

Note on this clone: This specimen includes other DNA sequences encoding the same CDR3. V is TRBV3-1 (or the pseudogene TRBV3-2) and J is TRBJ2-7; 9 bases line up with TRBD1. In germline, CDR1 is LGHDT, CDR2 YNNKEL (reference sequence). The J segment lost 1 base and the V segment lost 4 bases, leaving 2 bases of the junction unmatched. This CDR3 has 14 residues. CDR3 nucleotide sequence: TGTGCCAGCAGCCCGGGACAGGGTTCCTACGAGCAGTACTTC. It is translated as CASSPGQGSYEQYF.